This T cell receptor (beta chain) was found in a study of early T cells in non-severe SARS-CoV-2 infection. Study-level background: Bulk RNA taken from unsorted whole blood was sequenced, leaving chains unpaired. Study observations and caveats: Lookups in VDJdb leaned toward anti-spike CD8 responses and missed private and CD4 specificities.

The V gene end was trimmed by 0 bases and the J gene end by 5 bases; junction bases not matched to a gene: 5. The CDR3 has 15 amino acids. CDR1 and CDR2 from the germline V gene are KGHSH and LQKENI. Attachment of unique molecular identifiers was made to individual cDNA molecules. TCRdb fed the 5' RACE reads into MiXCR, producing one record per CDR3 protein. Of roughly 100,000 distinct CDR3 sequences in the sample, about 12% were seen once. Many counts were recorded for this clonotype. Its specificity is not known. The receptor was derived from an adult who was a healthcare worker with PCR-confirmed SARS-CoV-2 infection or an uninfected control (not recorded which). V usage is TRBV18 and J usage is TRBJ2-7; 9 nucleotides line up with TRBD1. Sequenced input: whole blood. CDR3 residues: CASSPPTRQGDEQYF. The CDR3 DNA is TGTGCCAGCTCACCACCGACACGACAGGGGGACGAGCAGTACTTC.